This T cell receptor beta chain was sequenced for a study of Ad26.COV2.S vaccination and SARS-CoV-2 variants. Study summary: Intramuscular Ad26.COV2.S doses were given once or twice, 56 days apart.

Germline CDR1 SGHTA, CDR2 FQGNSA. The CDR3 contains 14 residues. V was cut by 5 bases and J by 5 bases, with 15 bases left in between. Regarding treatment: roughly 20 received Ad26.COV2.S at low or high dose, single or two shots; about five received placebo; per-sample allocation not given. Repertoires come from day 63 after the first vaccine or placebo injection. Data came from immunoSEQ multiplex PCR; TCRdb stores just in-frame clones and leaves some out. The data show 400,000 to 450,000 clones, about 90% seen once. The chain carries TRBV7-2 and TRBJ1-1; a weak D match, TRBD1 (5 bases). Sequenced material: peripheral blood, taken in a trial of Ad26.COV2.S vaccine versus placebo. The clonotype originates from a person aged 18-60 years who received the Ad26.COV2.S COVID-19 vaccine or a placebo. In DNA, the CDR3 is TGTGCCAGCAGCCGTAAAGGGGCGGCGACTGAAGCTTTCTTT. Protein sequence: CASSRKGAATEAFF.